This T cell receptor beta chain was profiled in a study of blood T cell repertoires in COVID-19. Background on the study: PBMCs, B-cell-depleted T cells, or T cells were the source of the cDNA or gDNA that made up the material.

Study processing details: The assay estimated nucleated cells by amplifying reference gene primers. The data were produced by immunoSEQ multiplex PCR, yet TCRdb's version contains in-frame clones alone and is incomplete. That table supplies the V and J calls and clone size; D and trimming were determined from the DNA. The sample comprises fewer than 200,000 clones, around 87% of which are singletons, and just over 2.5% rests with the top ten. This clone was seen only a few times. During active infection, Seattle patients enrolled and were then monitored through disease. The sequence came from a woman aged 80 or older with COVID-19, enrolled during active disease. Sample: peripheral blood.

This chain's CDR3 is CASSFLGGGSLGELFF. In DNA, the CDR3 is TGTGCCAGCAGTTTTCTAGGGGGCGGTTCCCTCGGGGAGCTGTTTTTT. The genes are TRBV28 and TRBJ2-2; 7 nucleotides match TRBD1. Germline trimming cut 3 bases from V and 7 bases from J; bases unmatched to any gene: 11. The germline V gene has CDR1 MDHEN and CDR2 SYDVKM. This CDR3 spans 16 amino acids.